The 14 T cell receptor beta chains below were found in one sample sequenced in a study of T cell repertoires in cytomegalovirus infection. Their recognized antigens are unknown. TCRdb reprocessed the reads via MiXCR and lists one record per CDR3 protein. The sample contains some 800,000 distinct CDR3 sequences, under 35% of which appear only once. Sequences were derived from cultured CD8+ T cells from PBMCs, sampled from culture after CMV antigen stimulation. These receptors originate from a human donor in good health (CMV status not recorded). Some clones in this sample may be carry-over from other donors' samples.

The rearrangement links TRBV23-1 to TRBJ2-5; TRBD1 might be the D (6 bases). TRBV23-1 is flagged as an ORF with uncertain function. V was cut by 4 bases and J by 3 bases, with 12 bases left in between. CDR3 length: 14 amino acids. The CDR3, as DNA: TGCGCCAGCAGTCTACCGGGACACAAAGAGACCCAGTACTTC. Residues: CASSLPGHKETQYF.

The chain joins TRBV19 to TRBJ2-5, with 10 bases lining up with TRBD2. This CDR3 is built from 18 residues. CDR1 is LNHDA and CDR2 is SQIVND in the germline V gene (reference sequence). J gave up 5 bases and V 0 bases, and 12 bases lay outside the gene matches. In DNA, the CDR3 is TGTGCCAGTAGTATAGATCTACTAGCGGGGCGCAACCTTGAGACCCAGTACTTC. Translating it yields CASSIDLLAGRNLETQYF.

This clonotype was counted only a few times. V gene TRBV5-6 combines with J gene TRBJ1-2; D may be TRBD1 (5 bases). Germline V lookup: CDR1 SGHDT, CDR2 YYEEEE. The CDR3 sequence is 13 residues long. V was clipped by 3 bases and J by 4 bases, with 10 bases between them. The CDR3 here is CASSYGDRYGYTF. CDR3 bases: TGTGCCAGCAGCTACGGGGACCGCTATGGCTACACCTTC.

The V gene is TRBV6-1, the J gene TRBJ2-7; 8 positions match TRBD1. This CDR3 has 15 residues. Germline CDR1 reads MNHNS; CDR2 reads SASEGT. Unmatched junction bases numbered 13, after V lost 7 bases and J lost 5 bases. CDR3 sequence (DNA): TGTGCCAGCACCGTATATCAGGGGGCAGGTAACGAGCAGTACTTC. Protein sequence: CASTVYQGAGNEQYF.

This clonotype was observed a few times. The chain links TRBV10-3 to TRBJ2-1, with a weak D call TRBD1 (6 bases). V lost 0 bases and J lost 10, with 16 bases in between. The CDR3 runs to 15 residues. Germline CDR1 is ENHRY and CDR2 is SYGVKD. As DNA, the CDR3 is TGTGCCATCAGTGAGTCGGGTCTGGGGGCCCGGGAGCAGTTCTTC. This codes for CAISESGLGAREQFF.

This clonotype turned up a few times. The chain is built from TRBV7-9 and TRBJ2-7; TRBD1 matches at 12 bases. The CDR3 is 16 amino acids. Germline V gene sequence: CDR1 SEHNR, CDR2 FQNEAQ (reference sequence). J was trimmed by 3 bases and V by 4 bases; bases with no gene match: 7. The CDR3 bases are TGTGCCAGCAGCTCCGGGACAGGGGGCTCTGTCTACGAGCAGTACGTC. This sequence encodes CASSSGTGGSVYEQYV.

CDR3 coding DNA: TGTGCCAGCAGCTTATCGCCCGTTGGGGGGGGGGCCTCCTACGAGCAGTACTTC. It translates to CASSLSPVGGGASYEQYF. The chain joins TRBV7-6 to TRBJ2-7; D possibly corresponds to TRBD2 (7 bases). Trimming shortened V by 2 bases and J by 0 bases, and 20 bases separated the two germline ends. Germline CDR1 reads SGHVS; CDR2 reads FNYEAQ. The CDR3 contains 18 residues.

The chain joins TRBV7-9 to TRBJ1-2; unclear D gene. CDR1 SEHNR and CDR2 FQNEAQ come from the germline V gene (reference sequence). The CDR3 is 14 residues long. With 2 bases removed from V and 6 bases from J, the gap between germline ends came to 13 bases. The CDR3 spells CASSLRADIHGYTF. The CDR3 DNA reads as TGTGCCAGCAGCTTAAGGGCGGATATCCATGGCTACACCTTC.

This clonotype showed up just a few times. The chain is built from TRBV11-3 and TRBJ2-2, with TRBD2 identical over 10 bases. Trimming cost V 6 bases and J 5 bases; bases outside gene matches: 6. Germline V lookup: CDR1 SGHNT, CDR2 YENEEA. This CDR3 has 15 residues. For the CDR3, the DNA is TGTGCCAGCAGTCCCGGGACTAGCGAAACCGGGGAGCTGTTTTTT. Residues: CASSPGTSETGELFF.

This sequence joins TRBV7-2 and TRBJ2-3; TRBD2 might be the D (7 bases). Germline CDR1 and CDR2: SGHTA and FQGNSA. The V end lost 1 base, the J end lost 2 bases, and 16 bases lay between the germline ends. This CDR3 is 17 amino acids long. This chain's CDR3 is CASSLELGGAYTDTQYF. CDR3 nucleotide sequence: TGTGCCAGCAGCTTAGAGTTGGGGGGGGCCTACACAGATACGCAGTATTTT.

DNA of the CDR3: TGTGCCAGCAGCCCCCCAGGGGGTTCCGGGGAGCTGTTTTTT. Translating it yields CASSPPGGSGELFF. V and J are TRBV4-2 and TRBJ2-2, with 7 bases that match TRBD1. After removal of 4 bases from V and 6 bases from J, the junction contained 5 bases not matched to a gene. CDR1 and CDR2 (germline): LGHNA, YNFKEQ. The CDR3 totals 14 residues.

This clonotype was seen at least ten times. The genes are TRBV7-3 and TRBJ1-1; TRBD1 might be the D (6 bases). Germline V gene data show CDR1 as SGHTA and CDR2 as FQGTGA. V lost 5 bases and J lost 0, with 13 bases in between. The length of the CDR3 is 15 residues. CDR3 residues: CASSPSGGMNTEAFF. Here the CDR3 DNA reads TGTGCCAGCAGCCCTTCTGGGGGCATGAACACTGAAGCTTTCTTT.

This clonotype was detected only a few times. CDR3 in DNA: TGTGCCAGTAGTATTAAGGTCCAGGGCCCCTACAATGAGCAGTTCTTC. Encoded protein: CASSIKVQGPYNEQFF. The rearrangement links TRBV19 to TRBJ2-1, with D possibly TRBD1 on 5 matching bases. The CDR3 runs 16 residues. The V and J ends lost 3 bases and 2 bases respectively, with 14 bases between them. In germline, CDR1 is LNHDA, CDR2 SQIVND (reference sequence).

V usage is TRBV27 and J usage is TRBJ1-5; D is undetermined. From germline, CDR1 is MNHEY and CDR2 SMNVEV (reference sequence). This CDR3 region has 15 residues. Trimming took off 5 bases at V and 0 bases at J, with 11 bases between the two ends. The CDR3 DNA reads as TGTGCCAGCAGTAATCTAATGGGTAGCAATCAGCCCCAGCATTTT. As protein: CASSNLMGSNQPQHF.